This T cell receptor beta chain was captured in a study of CD8 T cells in ankylosing spondylitis. Study results and limitations: In ankylosing spondylitis blood, a motif of roughly 8 highly homologous TCR beta variants appeared characteristic.

This clonotype was seen repeatedly, ten times or more. Its cognate antigen is unknown. Generation of TCR beta libraries employed quantitative 5'-RACE incorporating molecular barcodes. One entry per CDR3 protein, called by TCRdb with MiXCR from the 5' RACE reads. The sample lists more than 400,000 distinct CDR3 sequences, 5.3% seen once, with approximately 3.5% in the top ten. What was sequenced was blood, either unsorted or a sorted T cell fraction (not recorded which). The receptor comes from a male donor with ankylosing spondylitis.

CDR3 nucleotides: TGTGCCAGCAGCTTAAGCCGGGACAACTACGAGCAGTACTTC. This gives the protein CASSLSRDNYEQYF. The J gene is TRBJ2-7, the V gene TRBV7-3; the D gene is possibly TRBD1 (6 bases). Trimming removed 1 base from V and 3 bases from J, with 10 bases in between. In germline, CDR1 is SGHTA, CDR2 FQGTGA. CDR3 length: 14 residues.